This T cell receptor beta chain was recorded in a study of blood T cell repertoires in COVID-19. TCRdb's table, derived via immunoSEQ multiplex PCR, lists solely in-frame clones and lacks some. The repertoire holds roughly 330,000 clones, with 70% to 90% as singletons. V gave up 5 bases and J gave up 5 bases, with 15 bases separating them. From germline, CDR1 is SGHTA and CDR2 FQGNSA. The CDR3 length is 14 residues. The chain links TRBV7-2 to TRBJ1-2; TRBD1 is a possible D gene (5 bases). Sequencing used PBMCs or T cells enriched from blood (not recorded which). The TCR was taken from a woman aged 30 to 39 who had recovered from COVID-19. The CDR3 bases are TGTGCCAGCAGCCCTACTGGGGGGTGGTATGGCTACACCTTC. As protein: CASSPTGGWYGYTF.